The rows below give T cell receptor beta chains drawn from one sample of a study of CD8+ T cells in alopecia areata. The method was immunoSEQ multiplex PCR; TCRdb's version includes in-frame clones alone and lacks a portion of them. The data contain under 95,000 clones, about 70% of them singletons. This specimen was CD8+ T cells sorted from blood, taken around week 42, from a patient treated with tofacitinib. These receptors were collected from a human donor with alopecia areata. CDR3s include the opening cysteine and the closing phenylalanine or tryptophan. A D gene is named only where the DNA matches it firmly. For some rows the clone size is stated as once, few or many, or as a class when expanded; others skip it.

J gene | D gene | V gene | clone size | CDR3 DNA | CDR3 protein
TRBJ2-1 | - | TRBV7-3 | - | TGTGCCAGCAGCTCAGGGGCCTACAATGAGCAGTTCTTC | CASSSGAYNEQFF
TRBJ1-2 | TRBD1 | TRBV27 | - | TGTGCCAGCGGCGGGGTTACTCGGGACAGGGGGGAGGGCTACACCTTC | CASGGVTRDRGEGYTF
TRBJ1-1 | TRBD1 | TRBV15 | - | TGTGCCACCAGCACCGCACAGGGGGCAGGGTTCGTGGCTTTCTTT | CATSTAQGAGFVAFF
TRBJ1-1 | - | TRBV29-1 | - | TGCAGCGTTGCTGAAGCTTTCTTT | CSVAEAFF
TRBJ1-2 | - | TRBV10-2 | - | TGCGCCAGCAGCGCCGGGACAACGGGGGGTGGCTACACCTTC | CASSAGTTGGGYTF
TRBJ1-2 | - | TRBV4-3 | - | TGCGCCAGCAGCCAAGATAGCGGGGCGGATGGCTACACCTTC | CASSQDSGADGYTF
TRBJ2-7 | - | TRBV6-5 | - | TGTGCCAGCAGTTACCGTTCGACAGTCGTAGACGAGCAGTACTTC | CASSYRSTVVDEQYF
TRBJ2-3 | TRBD2 | TRBV29-1 | - | TGCAGCGTTGAAGGAGGACTAGCGGGGGCCGTCACAGATACGCAGTATTTT | CSVEGGLAGAVTDTQYF
TRBJ1-2 | - | TRBV4-3 | - | TGCGCCAGCAGCCATTCTTCAGGAATCGGTTCCGCTTATGGCTACACCTTC | CASSHSSGIGSAYGYTF
TRBJ1-5 | - | TRBV29-1 | - | TGCAGCGTTCTGGAAGGGGGATTAAGTCAGCCCCAGCATTTT | CSVLEGGLSQPQHF
TRBJ1-4 | - | TRBV6-1 | few | TGTGCCAGCAGTGCCTCTTTTCCCTCACTGTGGGGGAATGAAAAACTGTTTTTT | CASSASFPSLWGNEKLFF
TRBJ2-7 | - | TRBV5-6 | - | TGTGCCAGCAGCTTGGGGGCAGTACAGTACTTC | CASSLGAVQYF
TRBJ2-2 | - | TRBV6-5 | - | TGTGCCAGCAGTGGAGACCTCGGGGGCTCCGGGGAGCTGTTTTTT | CASSGDLGGSGELFF
TRBJ1-5 | - | TRBV20-1 | - | TGCAGTGTGGGGGGCAATCAGCCCCAGCATTTT | CSVGGNQPQHF
TRBJ2-5 | - | TRBV7-8 | - | TGTGCCAGCAGCGGTTGGGGGGCCCACCAAGAGACCCAGTACTTC | CASSGWGAHQETQYF
TRBJ2-3 | - | TRBV29-1 | - | TGCAGCGCAACCGGGACGGGGGGCAAACCATACGGGTATTTT | CSATGTGGKPYGYF
TRBJ1-1 | - | TRBV19 | few | TGTGCCAGTAGTAGGTTGGGGGGTGAAGCTTTCTTT | CASSRLGGEAFF
TRBJ1-1 | - | TRBV19 | - | TGTGCCAGTATGGGAGGCCGATTCGGGATGAACACTGAAGCTTTCTTT | CASMGGRFGMNTEAFF
TRBJ2-7 | - | TRBV4-3 | - | TGCGCCAGCAGCCAAGATACGAACACCTACGAGCAGTACTTC | CASSQDTNTYEQYF
TRBJ2-1 | - | TRBV6-4 | - | TGTGCCAGCAGTGAGTACCCGAGCTCCTACAATGAGCAGTTCTTC | CASSEYPSSYNEQFF
TRBJ1-6 | TRBD1 | TRBV5-1 | once | TGCGCCAGCAGTTTAGGGACAGGGAATTCACCCCTCCACTTT | CASSLGTGNSPLHF
TRBJ1-1 | - | TRBV27 | - | TGTGCCAGCAAACTTACCCCGCCCCTTAACACTGAAGCTTTCTTT | CASKLTPPLNTEAFF
TRBJ2-7 | TRBD2 | TRBV4-3 | - | TGCGCCAGCAGCCAAGATACTAGCGGGGGGGCGTCGGGAGTGAGCGAGCAGTACTTC | CASSQDTSGGASGVSEQYF
TRBJ2-7 | - | TRBV29-1 | few | TGCAGCGTTGTCGGGTCCAACGAGCAGTACTTC | CSVVGSNEQYF
TRBJ2-1 | - | TRBV27 | few | TGTGCCAGCACCGGCCCGTACAATGAGCAGTTCTTC | CASTGPYNEQFF
TRBJ2-7 | TRBD1 | TRBV5-1 | once | TGCGCCAGCAGCTTTGAAGGGGGCAACTCCTACGAGCAGTACTTC | CASSFEGGNSYEQYF
TRBJ2-7 | - | TRBV27 | - | TGTGCCAGCAGTCTGACAGCTTCCTACGAGCAGTACTTC | CASSLTASYEQYF
TRBJ2-5 | - | TRBV7-3 | - | TGTGCCAGCAGCCCGGGGATTCGAGAGACCCAGTACTTC | CASSPGIRETQYF
TRBJ1-4 | - | TRBV6-6 | few | TGTGCCAGCAACTCTTACGCAACTAATGAAAAACTGTTTTTT | CASNSYATNEKLFF
TRBJ2-7 | - | TRBV7-9 | few | TGTGCCAGCAGCTCTGGACACTTACGGACCTACGAGCAGTACTTC | CASSSGHLRTYEQYF
TRBJ2-3 | - | TRBV4-3 | few | TGCGCCAGCAGCCAATCGCGGGCGATAAAAGATACGCAGTATTTT | CASSQSRAIKDTQYF
TRBJ1-1 | - | TRBV6-6 | - | TGTGCCAGCAGTTACTCGGCGGGGGGAAGCACTGAAGCTTTCTTT | CASSYSAGGSTEAFF
TRBJ2-1 | - | TRBV5-6 | - | TGTGCCAGCAGCTTGGCGGCTTATAGGGGCGGTGAGCAGTTCTTC | CASSLAAYRGGEQFF
TRBJ2-2 | - | TRBV6-4 | few | TGTGCCAGCAGTGACCTCCCACGGGGTCCGGAGCTAACCAACACCGGGGAGCTGTTTTTT | CASSDLPRGPELTNTGELFF
TRBJ2-1 | TRBD1 | TRBV6-1 | - | TGTGCCGTCCAGCGGACAGGGGACTACAATGAGCAGTTCTTC | CAVQRTGDYNEQFF